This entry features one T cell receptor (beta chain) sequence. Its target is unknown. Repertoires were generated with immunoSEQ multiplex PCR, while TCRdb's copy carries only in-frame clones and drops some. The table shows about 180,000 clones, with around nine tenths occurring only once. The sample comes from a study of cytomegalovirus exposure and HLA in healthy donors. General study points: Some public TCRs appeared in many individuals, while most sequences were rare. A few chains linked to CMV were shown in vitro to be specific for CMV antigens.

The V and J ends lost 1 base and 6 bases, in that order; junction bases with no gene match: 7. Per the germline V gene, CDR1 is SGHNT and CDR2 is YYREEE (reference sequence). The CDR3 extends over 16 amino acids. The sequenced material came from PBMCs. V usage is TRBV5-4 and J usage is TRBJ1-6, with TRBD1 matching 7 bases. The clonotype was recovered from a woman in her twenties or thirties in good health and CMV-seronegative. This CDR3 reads CASSLSPGTANSPLHF. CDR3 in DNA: TGTGCCAGCAGCTTGTCCCCGGGGACAGCTAATTCACCCCTCCACTTT. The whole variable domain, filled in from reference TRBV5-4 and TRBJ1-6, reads ETGVTQSPTHLIKTRGQQVTLRCSSQSGHNTVSWYQQALGQGPQFIFQYYREEENGRGNFPPRFSGLQFPNYSSELNVNALELDDSALYLCASSLSPGTANSPLHFGNGTRLTVT.